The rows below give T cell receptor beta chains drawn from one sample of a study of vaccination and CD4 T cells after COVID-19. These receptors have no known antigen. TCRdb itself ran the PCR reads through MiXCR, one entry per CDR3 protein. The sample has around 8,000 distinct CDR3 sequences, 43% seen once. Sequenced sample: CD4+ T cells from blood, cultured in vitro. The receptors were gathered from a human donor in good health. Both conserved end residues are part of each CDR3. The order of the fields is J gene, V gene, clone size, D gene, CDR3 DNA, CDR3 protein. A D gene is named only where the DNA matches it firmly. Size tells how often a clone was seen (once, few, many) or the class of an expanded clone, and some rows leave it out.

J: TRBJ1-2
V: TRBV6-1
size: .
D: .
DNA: TGTGCCAGTGACTCCGGGACAAGGATTTATGGCTACACCTTC
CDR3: CASDSGTRIYGYTF

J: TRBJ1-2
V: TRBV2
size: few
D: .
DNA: TGTGCCAGCTTTGGGGTGGCTAACTATGGCTACACCTTC
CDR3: CASFGVANYGYTF

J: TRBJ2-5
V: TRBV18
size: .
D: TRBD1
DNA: TGTGCCAGCTCACTGGGACAGACTCAAGAGACCCAGTACTTC
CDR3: CASSLGQTQETQYF

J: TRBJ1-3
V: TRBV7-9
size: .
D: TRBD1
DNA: TGTGCCAGCAGCTCGCCTATTACAGGGGCTGGAAACACCATATATTTT
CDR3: CASSSPITGAGNTIYF

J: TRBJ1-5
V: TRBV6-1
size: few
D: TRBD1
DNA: TGTGCCAGCAGTGATGACAGGGTATATCAGCCCCAGCATTTT
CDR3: CASSDDRVYQPQHF

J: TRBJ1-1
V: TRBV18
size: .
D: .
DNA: TGTGCCAGCTCACGGTCGGCTGGTACTGAAGCTTTCTTT
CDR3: CASSRSAGTEAFF

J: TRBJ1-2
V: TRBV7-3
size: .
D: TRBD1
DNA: TGTGCCAGCAGCCAAAGTATGACAGGGGACCATGGCTACACCTTC
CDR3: CASSQSMTGDHGYTF

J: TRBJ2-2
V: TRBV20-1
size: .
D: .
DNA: TGCAGTGCTAGTCGACCCGGGGAGCTGTTTTTT
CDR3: CSASRPGELFF

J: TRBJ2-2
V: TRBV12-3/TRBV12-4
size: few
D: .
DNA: TGTGCCAGCAGCCCAGGGTTTACCGGGGAGCTGTTTTTT
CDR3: CASSPGFTGELFF

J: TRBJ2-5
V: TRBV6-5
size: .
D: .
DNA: TGTGCCAGCAGTTACTCCCAGCAAGAGACCCAGTACTTC
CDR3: CASSYSQQETQYF

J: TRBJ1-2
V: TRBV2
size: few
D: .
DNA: TGTGCCAGCAGTGAGGAACAGCTTAACTATGGCTACACCTTC
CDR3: CASSEEQLNYGYTF

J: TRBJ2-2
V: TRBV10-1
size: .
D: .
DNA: TGCGCCAGCAGTGAGACTCAACACGCCGGGGAGCTGTTTTTT
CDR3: CASSETQHAGELFF

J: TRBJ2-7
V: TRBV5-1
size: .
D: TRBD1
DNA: TGCGCCAGCAGCTTAACAGGGGGCAGTGTCTACGAGCAGTACTTC
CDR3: CASSLTGGSVYEQYF

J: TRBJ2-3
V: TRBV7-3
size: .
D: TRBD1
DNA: TGTGCCAGCAGCTTAAACGGGGGGACAGGGGGCAGCACAGATACGCAGTATTTT
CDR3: CASSLNGGTGGSTDTQYF

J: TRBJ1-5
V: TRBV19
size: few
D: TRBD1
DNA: TGTGCCAGTAAGAGGGACAGGGCTAGCAATCAGCCCCAGCATTTT
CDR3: CASKRDRASNQPQHF

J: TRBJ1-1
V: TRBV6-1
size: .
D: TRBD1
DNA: TGTGCCAGCAGTGCCCAGGGGGGCACTGAAGCTTTCTTT
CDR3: CASSAQGGTEAFF

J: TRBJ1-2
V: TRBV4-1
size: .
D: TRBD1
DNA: TGCGCCAGCAGCCACCCGGGACAGGGGATTCGTGGCTACACCTTC
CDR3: CASSHPGQGIRGYTF

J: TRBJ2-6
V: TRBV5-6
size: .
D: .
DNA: TGTGCCAGCAGCTTGGCGTCGTGGGGCTCTGGGGCCAACGTCCTGACTTTC
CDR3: CASSLASWGSGANVLTF

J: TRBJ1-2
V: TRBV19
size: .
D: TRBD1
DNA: TGTGCCAGTAGTGAATTCCCCGACAGGGCCGTCTACACCTTC
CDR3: CASSEFPDRAVYTF

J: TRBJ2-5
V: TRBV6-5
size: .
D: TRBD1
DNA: TGTGCCAGCAGTTACCGCGACAGGGGGCTGGAGACCCAGTACTTC
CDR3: CASSYRDRGLETQYF

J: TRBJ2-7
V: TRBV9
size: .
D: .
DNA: TGTGCCAGCAGCGTTAGCACGGGCTACGAGCAGTACTTC
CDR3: CASSVSTGYEQYF

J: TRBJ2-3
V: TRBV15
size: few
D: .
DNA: TGTGCCACCCAAGTAGGCTCCACAGATACGCAGTATTTT
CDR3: CATQVGSTDTQYF